Listed below are T cell receptor beta chains from one sample, sequenced in a study of cytomegalovirus exposure and HLA in healthy donors. Generated by immunoSEQ multiplex PCR, the TCRdb table keeps only in-frame clones and is missing some. The sample includes roughly 200,000 clones, about 80% of them seen just once. Sample: PBMCs. These receptors were taken from a man aged 18 to 30 in good health and CMV-seronegative. Both conserved end residues are part of each CDR3. D genes are given only for firm matches.

CDR3 protein: CGTGGNTEAFF
V gene: TRBV20-1
J gene: TRBJ1-1
D gene: TRBD1

CDR3 protein: CASSSGQVGPSGQYF
V gene: TRBV6-5
J gene: TRBJ2-7
D gene: TRBD1

CDR3 protein: CASSLERYTEAFF
V gene: TRBV5-5
J gene: TRBJ1-1
D gene: -

CDR3 protein: CAHDRNYGYTF
V gene: TRBV30
J gene: TRBJ1-2
D gene: -

CDR3 protein: CASTQLDRNNSPLHF
V gene: TRBV19
J gene: TRBJ1-6
D gene: -

CDR3 protein: CASSLAAVTDTQYF
V gene: TRBV7-8
J gene: TRBJ2-3
D gene: -

CDR3 protein: CASSLEPGQQETQYF
V gene: TRBV7-6
J gene: TRBJ2-5
D gene: -

CDR3 protein: CASTPTSSEYNEQFF
V gene: TRBV2
J gene: TRBJ2-1
D gene: TRBD2

CDR3 protein: CASSPDLVQGELFF
V gene: TRBV7-7
J gene: TRBJ2-2
D gene: -

CDR3 protein: CASSRLAGINEQFF
V gene: TRBV7-9
J gene: TRBJ2-1
D gene: TRBD2

CDR3 protein: CAISPGQGRGNEKLFF
V gene: TRBV10-3
J gene: TRBJ1-4
D gene: TRBD1

CDR3 protein: CASMITRLAVYNEQFF
V gene: TRBV10-1
J gene: TRBJ2-1
D gene: TRBD2

CDR3 protein: CASSSLQGEGYTF
V gene: TRBV5-1
J gene: TRBJ1-2
D gene: -

CDR3 protein: CASSAQENTEAFF
V gene: TRBV2
J gene: TRBJ1-1
D gene: -

CDR3 protein: CASKGEQPQHF
V gene: TRBV19
J gene: TRBJ1-5
D gene: -

CDR3 protein: CASSLGTGQGNQPQHF
V gene: TRBV19
J gene: TRBJ1-5
D gene: TRBD1

CDR3 protein: CSVPIREVEQFF
V gene: TRBV29-1
J gene: TRBJ2-1
D gene: TRBD2

CDR3 protein: CASSPPGTSTYEQYF
V gene: TRBV4-1
J gene: TRBJ2-7
D gene: TRBD2

CDR3 protein: CASSPGTGHGYTF
V gene: TRBV18
J gene: TRBJ1-2
D gene: TRBD1

CDR3 protein: CASSLRGPPETQYF
V gene: TRBV28
J gene: TRBJ2-5
D gene: -

CDR3 protein: CASSPLATDTQYF
V gene: TRBV18
J gene: TRBJ2-3
D gene: -

CDR3 protein: CASSLQVFGYTF
V gene: TRBV7-2
J gene: TRBJ1-2
D gene: -